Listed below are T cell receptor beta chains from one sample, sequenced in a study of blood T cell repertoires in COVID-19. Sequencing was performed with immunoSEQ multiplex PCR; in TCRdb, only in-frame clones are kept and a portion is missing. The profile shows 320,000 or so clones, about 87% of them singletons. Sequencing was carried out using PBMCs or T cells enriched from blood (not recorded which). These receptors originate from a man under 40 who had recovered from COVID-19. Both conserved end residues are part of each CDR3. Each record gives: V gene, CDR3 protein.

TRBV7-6 CASSLVQLARSSYNEQFF
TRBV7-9 CATRGSSGNTIYF
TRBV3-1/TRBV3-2 CASSQYLLGGGNTIYF
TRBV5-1 CASSLAGLANTGELFF
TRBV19 CASSFDAGLTYEQYF
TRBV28 CASSAPGLNQPQHF
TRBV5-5 CASSLATGTGATDTQYF
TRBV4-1 CASSQTPGGFSGYTF
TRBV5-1 CASSLGDTRGNTIYF
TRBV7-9 CASSIGDREDQPQHF
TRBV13 CASSSSDRDQPQHF
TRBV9 CASSVGTGIGNTIYF
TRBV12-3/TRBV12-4 CASSSTYEQYF
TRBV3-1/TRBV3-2 CASTPDSGNSPLHF
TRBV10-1 CASSESEWRTGGDTQYF
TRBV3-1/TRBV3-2 CASSDRDRGNNEQFF
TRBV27 CASSQYSPTDTQYF
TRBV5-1 CASSRTGTSSGNTIYF
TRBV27 CASSVSGQGFSPLHF
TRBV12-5 CASAPGGRSYEQYF
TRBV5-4 CASSSGLVEETQYF
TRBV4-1 CASSQVASSSYISYEQYF
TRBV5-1 CASSLRGSQTGELFF
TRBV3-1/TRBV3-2 CASSQVTSGGLITDTQYF
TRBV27 CASSWGQVTSYEQYF
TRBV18 CASSPPGVNYGYTF
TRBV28 CASNFGQGRYGYTF
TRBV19 CASSILRNLGGSEKLFF
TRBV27 CASSPRGGTYGYTF
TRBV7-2 CASSYPRLAGDNEQFF
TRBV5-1 CASSSGTVGDYGYTF
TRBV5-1 CASSLASGGARDTQYF
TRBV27 CASSLSRPGRYEQYF
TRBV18 CASSPDKGAFF
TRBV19 CASSGDRGRPYEQYF
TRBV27 CASSWGQGSTGELFF
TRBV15 CATSTSGGDQPQHF
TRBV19 CASRNRDRGTNTGELFF
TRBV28 CASSLTGTGGRAFF
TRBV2 CASGRGAGTDTQYF
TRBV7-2 CASSLVPSGGSGDEQFF
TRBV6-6 CASSLRDRASGYTF